This entry features one T cell receptor beta chain sequence. Its antigen is still unknown. The length of the CDR3 is 14 residues. Trimming cost V 1 base and J 6 bases, with 10 bases left between them. The germline V gene has CDR1 MNHEY and CDR2 SVGEGT. These data originate in a study of T cell responses to AZD1222 COVID-19 vaccine. Study observations and caveats: A rise in Spike-specific TCR breadth and depth followed two AZD1222 doses. Researchers took repertoire samples only after the peak T cell response had come. Vaccine-related CD4 TCRs covered spike, predominating at 160-218 and 743-854.

TCRdb keeps only in-frame clones here, not all; method: immunoSEQ multiplex PCR. The data show roughly 190,000 clones, 90% to 95% seen once. This chain links TRBV6-2 or TRBV6-3 with TRBJ2-1; no clear D. The receptor was isolated from an adult who received the MenACWY meningococcal vaccine as a control. The sample in question was peripheral blood, obtained 28 days after the second dose of the MenACWY control vaccine. CDR3 bases: TGTGCCAGCAGTTACTTGACGGAGCGCAATGAGCAGTTCTTC. Translated, it gives CASSYLTERNEQFF.